This record looks at one T cell receptor (beta chain) sequence and its context. The specificity of this receptor is unknown. Base qualities were left out, and no much larger clone turns up one base away. TCR CDR3 regions were amplified from genomic DNA by multiplex PCR using the deep immunoSEQ assay. For each cell subset, the extracted genomic DNA was distributed evenly across all wells of several immunoSEQ 96-well plates, and each plate served as one replicate. For sorted subsets, 200 to 250 ng of genomic DNA, equivalent to some 33,000 T cell genomes, went into each replicate PCR. Purified libraries were quantified with a Qubit 3.0 fluorometer, sized on a Bioanalyzer 2100, and re-quantified with the KAPA Library Quantification kit. A separate single-read 150-cycle Illumina NextSeq 550 flow cell was used to sequence each immunoSEQ 96-well plate. Regarding the original processing steps: Because only junctional sequences without quality scores were contained in the immunoSEQ output, filtering matching that applied to full-length reads could not be performed. To assign V/J genes and CDR3, sequences were annotated against IMGT germline references using PyIR, a Python wrapper for IgBLAST v1.9. Reads with weak V/J assignments (E-value above 1e-6), missing CDR3, stop codons, out-of-frame junctions, or ambiguous translated residues were removed. V3J clonotypes were defined by identical inferred V gene, J gene, and CDR3 amino acid sequence. To compute the percentage overlap between repertoires, the number of shared unique clonotypes was divided by the size of the smaller repertoire. Three approaches were used to assess repertoire richness: RTK rarefaction, the Chao1 estimator, and Recon v2.1 estimates of unobserved clonotypes. For all TCRbeta clonotypes obtained by the gDNA method from four donors, generation probabilities were computed with OLGA. Entries here come from immuneACCESS through TCRdb and include only in-frame sequences with V and J called. Some clones fail to appear in such tables; in the studies checked, an unresolved V gene covers under half of the shortfall, and the cause of the remainder is unknown. V and J calls and clone size are given by that table; D and trimming were obtained from the DNA. This sample comprises approximately 640,000 clones, 72% of them detected only once. The top ten hold 1.8% of the sample.

The sample belongs to a study of shared clonotypes between healthy human individuals (dated by TCRdb to the early 2020s). Study-wide context: The cohort comprised a couple of women and a few men aged 18 to 49 years. For each donor, CD4 naive and CD4 memory were each run on three plates, CD8 naive on two plates, and CD8 memory on one plate. To estimate repertoire size and how much clonotype sharing occurs between individuals, the study deeply sequenced the blood TCR repertoires of roughly 5 healthy adults. Different laboratories and diverse techniques were used to prepare libraries and sequence TCR repertoires, to increase sequencing depth and limit assay-specific biases. Leukapheresis yielded between about 0.85 and 10 billion PBMCs per donor. Summary of the overall study and its limitations: Rarefaction of sorted-subset datasets indicated incomplete sequencing despite the large sequencing depth. Only blood was sampled, and tissue TCR repertoires likely differ from those in blood. Estimated clonotype richness was generally larger for naive than for memory subsets. Compared with non-shared clonotypes, the clonotypes found in all four sorted-subset donors had higher generation probabilities. Because the study included a small number of donors, the genetic and exposure-history diversity represented was limited. Pairwise subsampling led to the expectation that sequencing depth would affect the degree of clonotype sharing among donors. When a handful of donors were compared, the shared fraction of clonotypes was roughly 4.8% for naive CD4, roughly 3.4% for naive CD8, roughly 2.5% for memory CD4, and around 0.4% for memory CD8.

The donors were healthy, HIV-negative adults with no recently reported acute infections or vaccinations. Only Caucasian adults living in Nashville, Tennessee, USA were represented among the donors. CD4+ T cells were enriched through magnetic negative selection, after which naive cells were positively selected on CD45RA and the remaining negative fraction served as the memory subset. Blood was obtained by leukapheresis, after which PBMCs were separated by Ficoll-Histopaque density gradient centrifugation and cryopreserved in liquid nitrogen vapor phase. Analytical flow cytometry was used to check the purity and quantity of each magnetically sorted T cell population. Genomic DNA was isolated from each sorted fraction and quantified by UV absorbance on a Nanodrop 2000c. Per the germline V gene (reference sequence), SGHNT is the CDR1 and YYREEE is the CDR2. The CDR3 sequence holds 15 residues, the cysteine and phenylalanine included. The read is trimmed to its CDR3 DNA, 45 bases read in frame from base 1.

Sequenced material: memory CD4+ T cells sorted from blood. The cell subset or site label here, explained by the study, means: CD45RA-negative fraction. The chain joins TRBV5-4 to TRBJ2-1; TRBD2 lines up with 8 middle nucleotides. The origin of this receptor is a woman aged 25-40 years in good health. The sequence in DNA is TGTGCAGAAGCGGACGGGAGGGACTACTACAATGAGCAGTTCTTC. Its product reads: CAEADGRDYYNEQFF.